This T cell receptor (beta chain) came from a study of T cells in Graves' hyperthyroidism and ophthalmopathy. General observations from the study: Researchers found most expanded thyroid clonotypes above 0.001 in blood as well.

A patient was excluded if there was uncontrolled infection, other autoimmune disease, pregnancy or lactation. Points on this clonotype: Its specificity is unknown.

Amplified TCR beta CDR3 regions derived from RNA transcripts. The study used the HTBI primer set for a first-round RT-PCR of the TCR CDR3. MiXCR, applied by TCRdb to the multiplex PCR reads, yields one record per CDR3 protein. The top ten clones hold 7% to 7.5% of a sample with about 640,000 distinct CDR3 sequences, roughly 46% of them seen once. The CDR3 length is 15 residues. Germline V gene data show CDR1 as MNHEY and CDR2 as SVGAGI. V trimming: 4 bases; J trimming: 4 bases; junction bases outside the gene matches: 6. The chain couples TRBV6-5 to TRBJ1-3; 8 bases fit TRBD1. This sequence originates from an adult man with Graves' disease, either hyperthyroidism or ophthalmopathy (not recorded which). Sequencing was carried out using peripheral blood or thyroid tissue (not recorded which). The CDR3 nucleotides are TGTGCCAGCAGTTTAATCAGGGGGCGAGGAAACACCATATATTTT. This codes for CASSLIRGRGNTIYF.